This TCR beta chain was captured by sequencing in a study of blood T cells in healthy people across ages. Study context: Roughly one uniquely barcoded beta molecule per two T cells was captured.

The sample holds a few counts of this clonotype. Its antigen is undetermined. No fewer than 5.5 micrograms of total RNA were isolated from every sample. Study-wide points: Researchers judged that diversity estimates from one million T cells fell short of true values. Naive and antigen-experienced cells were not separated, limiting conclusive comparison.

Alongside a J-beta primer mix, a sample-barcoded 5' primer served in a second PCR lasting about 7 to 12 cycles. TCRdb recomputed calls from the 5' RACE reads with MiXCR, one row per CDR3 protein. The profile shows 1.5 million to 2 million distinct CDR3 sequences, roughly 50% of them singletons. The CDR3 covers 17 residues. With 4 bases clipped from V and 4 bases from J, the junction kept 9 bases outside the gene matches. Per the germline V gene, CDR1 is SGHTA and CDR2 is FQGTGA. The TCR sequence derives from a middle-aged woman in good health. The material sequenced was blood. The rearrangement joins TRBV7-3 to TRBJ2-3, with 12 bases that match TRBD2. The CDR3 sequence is CASSSSSGGAKSDTQYF. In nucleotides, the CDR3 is TGTGCCAGCAGCTCGTCTAGCGGGGGGGCGAAGTCAGATACGCAGTATTTT.